The 30 T cell receptor beta chains below all came from one sample that was sequenced in a study of T cell responses to AZD1222 COVID-19 vaccine. Repertoires were generated with immunoSEQ multiplex PCR, while TCRdb's copy carries only in-frame clones and drops some. Altogether around 80,000 clones are present, 70% to 90% being singletons, with the ten largest covering more than 9%. The source was peripheral blood, collected 28 days after the second AZD1222 dose. The receptors stem from an adult who received the AZD1222 COVID-19 vaccine.

This rearrangement joins TRBV13 to TRBJ2-3; D is uncertain. The V end was cut by 2 bases, the J end by 0 bases, with 12 bases between. CDR1 and CDR2 from the germline V gene are PRHDT and FYEKMQ (reference sequence). This CDR3 comprises 16 residues. CDR3 residues: CASSLRSGQSTDTQYF. DNA of the CDR3: TGTGCCAGCAGCTTACGGTCGGGTCAAAGCACAGATACGCAGTATTTT. Supplemented by reference TRBV13 and TRBJ2-3, the full variable domain reads AAGVIQSPRHLIKEKRETATLKCYPIPRHDTVYWYQQGPGQDPQFLISFYEKMQSDKGSIPDRFSAQQFSDYHSELNMSSLELGDSALYFCASSLRSGQSTDTQYFGPGTRLTVL.

The chain couples TRBV5-1 to TRBJ2-7; TRBD1 is a possible D gene (6 bases). Germline CDR1 SGHRS, CDR2 YFSETQ. This CDR3 is built from 18 residues. Trimming shortened V by 4 bases and J by 2 bases, and 25 bases separated the two germline ends. The CDR3: CASSRQPDSSQMTYEQYF. CDR3 DNA sequence: TGCGCCAGCAGCCGACAGCCGGACAGTTCCCAAATGACCTACGAGCAGTACTTC.

The V gene is TRBV5-1, the J gene TRBJ2-2, with D unresolved. The V end lost 2 bases, the J end lost 0 bases, and 11 bases lay between the germline ends. The CDR3 has 16 amino acids. The germline V gene encodes CDR1 SGHRS and CDR2 YFSETQ. The CDR3 DNA is TGCGCCAGCAGCTTCTCAGAACAACCGAACACCGGGGAGCTGTTTTTT. Its translation: CASSFSEQPNTGELFF.

The chain recombines TRBV7-6 with TRBJ2-1; 12 bases map to TRBD2. The germline V gene has CDR1 SGHVS and CDR2 FNYEAQ. The CDR3 is 16 amino acids. V shed 5 bases, J shed 7 bases, and the junction held 9 bases outside the gene matches. This CDR3 reads CASSSHLAGGPNEQFF. The CDR3 nucleotides are TGTGCCAGCAGCAGCCACCTAGCGGGGGGGCCAAATGAGCAGTTCTTC.

The chain employs TRBV7-8 and TRBJ2-5, with 7 bases matching TRBD1. The CDR3 runs 16 residues. Germline V gene lookup returns CDR1 SGHVS and CDR2 FQNEAQ. V was pared by 2 bases and J by 5 bases, with 11 bases of the junction left unmatched. CDR3 in amino acids: CASSLLSAGGEETQYF. The CDR3 coding sequence is TGTGCCAGCAGCTTACTTTCGGCAGGGGGTGAGGAGACCCAGTACTTC.

This rearrangement joins TRBV9 to TRBJ1-2; D is unclear. Germline-derived CDR1 and CDR2 are SGDLS and YYNGEE. The CDR3 runs 15 residues. V dropped 4 bases and J dropped 2 bases, with 15 bases sitting between them. CDR3 protein: CASSLRSRPNYGYTF. The CDR3 DNA reads as TGTGCCAGCAGCCTTCGAAGCCGTCCAAACTATGGCTACACCTTC.

The V gene is TRBV24-1, the J gene TRBJ2-2; TRBD1 is a possible D gene (6 bases). Trimming removed 3 bases at V and 3 bases at J, with 7 bases between. CDR3 size: 14 residues. Per germline, CDR1 KGHDR and CDR2 SFDVKD. The CDR3 is CATSDNRDTGELFF. DNA for the CDR3: TGTGCCACCAGTGATAACAGGGACACCGGGGAGCTGTTTTTT.

The chain uses TRBV7-2 and TRBJ2-1; the D gene is possibly TRBD2 (5 bases). Germline assignment: CDR1 SGHTA and CDR2 FQGNSA. V dropped 2 bases and J dropped 0 bases, with 14 bases sitting between them. This CDR3 comprises 17 residues. CDR3 nucleotides: TGTGCCAGCAGCTTACTTTGGGGAGTTAGCTCCTACAATGAGCAGTTCTTC. Protein: CASSLLWGVSSYNEQFF. The variable domain in full, with the rest retrieved from reference TRBV7-2 and TRBJ2-1, is GAGVSQSPSNKVTEKGKDVELRCDPISGHTALYWYRQSLGQGLEFLIYFQGNSAPDKSGLPSDRFSAERTGGSVSTLTIQRTQQEDSAVYLCASSLLWGVSSYNEQFFGPGTRLTVL.

This clone appeared a few times. Additional DNA sequences in this sample encode the identical CDR3. V gene TRBV2 combines with J gene TRBJ1-1; 7 nucleotides match TRBD1. This CDR3 has 14 amino acids. With 4 bases clipped from V and 0 bases from J, the junction kept 2 bases outside the gene matches. CDR1 is SNHLY and CDR2 is FYNNEI in the germline V gene. The CDR3 region is CASSVDRVNTEAFF. CDR3 in DNA: TGTGCCAGCAGTGTCGACAGGGTGAACACTGAAGCTTTCTTT.

The rearrangement links TRBV2 to TRBJ2-2, with TRBD1 as a possible D gene (6 bases). V lost 8 bases and J lost 3, with 7 bases in between. Germline CDR1 reads SNHLY; CDR2 reads FYNNEI. The CDR3 runs to 12 residues. Here the CDR3 reads CASAGDTGELFF. CDR3 nucleotide sequence: TGTGCCAGCGCAGGGGACACCGGGGAGCTGTTTTTT.

The chain carries TRBV9 and TRBJ1-3; D might be TRBD1 (5 bases). Germline V lookup: CDR1 SGDLS, CDR2 YYNGEE. V lost 3 bases and J lost 0, with 19 bases in between. The CDR3 loop spans 18 amino acids. The CDR3 bases are TGTGCCAGCAGCGCCTTCTCCGGAGGGACGGTCTCTGGAAACACCATATATTTT. It encodes CASSAFSGGTVSGNTIYF.

The chain couples TRBV30 to TRBJ1-2, with D possibly matching TRBD1 (5 bases). Trimming stripped 0 bases from V and 0 bases from J, with 8 bases between. Germline values: CDR1 GTSNPN, CDR2 SVGIG (reference sequence). The CDR3 contains 14 residues. The CDR3 nucleotides are TGTGCCTGGAGTGTAGGGGCTTCTAACTATGGCTACACCTTC. Its protein product is CAWSVGASNYGYTF.

The gene calls are TRBV20-1 and TRBJ1-1; a weak D match, TRBD1 (5 bases). The germline V gene encodes CDR1 DFQATT and CDR2 SNEGSKA (reference sequence). V lost 0 bases, J lost 10 bases, and 6 bases lay in between. The CDR3 is 10 amino acids. CDR3 DNA sequence: TGCAGTGCTAGAGAAAGGGGAGCTTTCTTT. It is translated as CSARERGAFF.

The V call is TRBV11-2, the J call TRBJ2-1; no definite D call. This CDR3 has 15 amino acids. With 1 base removed from V and 6 bases from J, the gap between germline ends came to 13 bases. Germline-derived CDR1 and CDR2 are SGHAT and FQNNGV. This CDR3 reads CASSLGVAKGNEQFF. CDR3 sequence (DNA): TGTGCCAGCAGCTTAGGAGTAGCCAAGGGCAATGAGCAGTTCTTC. The full variable domain, with the rest looked up from reference TRBV11-2 and TRBJ2-1, is EAGVAQSPRYKIIEKRQSVAFWCNPISGHATLYWYQQILGQGPKLLIQFQNNGVVDDSQLPKDRFSAERLKGVDSTLKIQPAKLEDSAVYLCASSLGVAKGNEQFFGPGTRLTVL.

Within the sample, this clone is medium-sized (0.01 to 0.1%). This chain joins TRBV6-1 and TRBJ1-2; D remains unclear. Germline CDR1 is MNHNS and CDR2 is SASEGT. The V end lost 3 bases, the J end lost 8 bases, and 16 bases lay between the germline ends. The CDR3 length is 14 residues. The CDR3 DNA reads as TGTGCCAGCAGTGAGGGTTCAGAGATTGCGGGCTACACCTTC. It is translated as CASSEGSEIAGYTF.

The rearrangement uses TRBV11-2 and TRBJ1-5; 9 bases line up with TRBD1. Trimming took 3 bases from V and 4 from J; bases not matched to a gene: 7. The CDR3 covers 16 residues. Looked up from germline, CDR1 is SGHAT and CDR2 is FQNNGV. The DNA for the CDR3 is TGTGCCAGCAGCTTTGGGGACAGGGTAGGAAATCAGCCCCAGCATTTT. It translates to CASSFGDRVGNQPQHF. Combining the CDR3 with reference TRBV11-2 and TRBJ1-5 gives the whole variable domain EAGVAQSPRYKIIEKRQSVAFWCNPISGHATLYWYQQILGQGPKLLIQFQNNGVVDDSQLPKDRFSAERLKGVDSTLKIQPAKLEDSAVYLCASSFGDRVGNQPQHFGDGTRLSIL.

This chain links TRBV3-1 (or the pseudogene TRBV3-2) with TRBJ1-5; possibly TRBD1 for D (5 bases). Trimming shortened V by 1 base and J by 2 bases, and 9 bases separated the two germline ends. CDR3 length equals 15 residues. The V gene's germline CDR1 is LGHDT and CDR2 YNNKEL (reference sequence). The CDR3 sequence: CASSQVAGRNQPQHF. The CDR3 region has the DNA TGTGCCAGCAGCCAAGTAGCAGGGCGCAATCAGCCCCAGCATTTT.

The rearrangement joins TRBV28 to TRBJ1-6; weak D call: TRBD1 (5 bases). This CDR3 is 17 amino acids long. Germline CDR1 reads MDHEN; CDR2 reads SYDVKM. Deletions cut 6 bases from V and 4 bases from J, with 19 bases between. The CDR3 protein is CASSTMGRARYNSPLHF. The CDR3 DNA is TGTGCCAGCAGCACGATGGGGCGGGCCCGGTATAATTCACCCCTCCACTTT.

The CDR3 region is CASNSPGADSEAFF. The CDR3 region has the DNA TGTGCCAGCAACTCACCGGGGGCAGACTCTGAAGCTTTCTTT. V and J are TRBV3-1 (or the pseudogene TRBV3-2) and TRBJ1-1; tentatively, D is TRBD1 (6 bases). The V end was cut by 7 bases, the J end by 6 bases, with 18 bases between. The CDR3 runs 14 residues. The V gene's germline CDR1 is LGHDT and CDR2 YNNKEL (reference sequence).

The rearrangement uses TRBV9 and TRBJ1-4, with no clear D. V was pared by 5 bases and J by 0 bases, with 14 bases between. The CDR3 length is 16 residues. The germline CDR1 and CDR2 sequences are SGDLS and YYNGEE. The CDR3, as DNA: TGTGCCAGCAGTGAAGGTAGAGATGCAACTAATGAAAAACTGTTTTTT. It codes for CASSEGRDATNEKLFF.

The rearrangement links TRBV28 to TRBJ1-2; 8 nucleotides align to TRBD1. CDR1 MDHEN and CDR2 SYDVKM come from the germline V gene. CDR3 size: 15 residues. With 8 bases clipped from V and 2 bases from J, the junction kept 10 bases outside the gene matches. CDR3 coding DNA: TGTGCCAGCGAGGACAGGGACGTTGCGAACTATGGCTACACCTTC. Translated: CASEDRDVANYGYTF.

The chain joins TRBV2 to TRBJ2-7; perhaps TRBD1 as D (6 bases). Between the trimmed V and J ends, which lost 7 bases and 0 bases, there was a span of 10 bases. Germline CDR1 and CDR2: SNHLY and FYNNEI. There are 13 residues in the CDR3. The CDR3 loop is CASMQDSSYEQYF. The CDR3 DNA reads TGTGCCAGCATGCAGGACAGCTCCTACGAGCAGTACTTC. The full variable domain, its missing parts supplied by reference TRBV2 and TRBJ2-7, is EPEVTQTPSHQVTQMGQEVILRCVPISNHLYFYWYRQILGQKVEFLVSFYNNEISEKSEIFDDQFSVERPDGSNFTLKIRSTKLEDSAMYFCASMQDSSYEQYFGPGTRLTVT.

V gene TRBV19 combines with J gene TRBJ2-2; 7 bases line up with TRBD1. This CDR3 is built from 15 residues. J gave up 5 bases and V 6 bases, and 9 bases lay outside the gene matches. CDR1 is LNHDA, CDR2 SQIVND, per germline (reference sequence). The CDR3 here is CASSTMTGTTGELFF. Written as DNA, the CDR3 is TGTGCCAGTAGCACAATGACAGGGACGACCGGGGAGCTGTTTTTT.

The V gene is TRBV6-5, the J gene TRBJ2-3; D is possibly TRBD2 (6 bases). The germline V gene has CDR1 MNHEY and CDR2 SVGAGI. Trimming pared 2 bases from V and 3 bases from J, leaving 9 bases between. CDR3 length: 14 amino acids. The CDR3 is CASSYTSKTDTQYF. The CDR3 nucleotides read TGTGCCAGCAGTTACACTAGCAAGACAGATACGCAGTATTTT.

This chain uses TRBV6-5 with TRBJ1-5; a weak D match, TRBD1 (5 bases). This CDR3 is 12 amino acids long. From germline, CDR1 is MNHEY and CDR2 SVGAGI. Trimming pared 6 bases from V and 9 bases from J, leaving 12 bases between. CDR3 sequence: CASRQVPGPQHF. The CDR3 region has the DNA TGTGCCAGCAGACAGGTGCCGGGGCCCCAGCATTTT.

The genes are TRBV3-1 (or the pseudogene TRBV3-2) and TRBJ2-6; no clear D gene. Trimming left V 1 base short and J 8 bases short, with 6 bases between. Germline CDR1 and CDR2: LGHDT and YNNKEL (reference sequence). The CDR3 sequence is 13 residues long. CDR3 nucleotide sequence: TGTGCCAGCAGCCAAGGCAGGCCCAACGTCCTGACTTTC. It yields the protein CASSQGRPNVLTF.

This chain connects TRBV18 to TRBJ2-7; D is ambiguous. V lost 4 bases and J lost 5, with 6 bases in between. This CDR3 is 11 amino acids long. Germline V gene data show CDR1 as KGHSH and CDR2 as LQKENI. DNA for the CDR3: TGTGCCAGCTCACAACAAGACGAGCAGTACTTC. Protein: CASSQQDEQYF. The variable domain in full, with the rest retrieved from reference TRBV18 and TRBJ2-7, is NAGVMQNPRHLVRRRGQEARLRCSPMKGHSHVYWYRQLPEEGLKFMVYLQKENIIDESGMPKERFSAEFPKEGPSILRIQQVVRGDSAAYFCASSQQDEQYFGPGTRLTVT.

The rearrangement joins TRBV10-3 to TRBJ1-1; no firm D call. V dropped 4 bases and J dropped 0 bases, with 3 bases sitting between them. The CDR3 covers 12 residues. Per the germline V gene, CDR1 is ENHRY and CDR2 is SYGVKD. The CDR3 sequence: CAISGLNTEAFF. CDR3 nucleotide sequence: TGTGCCATCAGTGGTTTGAACACTGAAGCTTTCTTT.

The CDR3 here is CASSLSTGGYEQYF. CDR3 DNA: TGCGCCAGCAGCCTGTCGACAGGGGGGTACGAGCAGTACTTC. The gene calls are TRBV4-1 and TRBJ2-7; 9 positions match TRBD1. Germline V gene sequence: CDR1 MGHRA, CDR2 YSYEKL. J lost 4 bases, V lost 4 bases, and 5 bases had no gene match. CDR3 size: 14 residues.

This clone occurred once. The V and J genes are TRBV6-6 and TRBJ2-3, with 15 positions matching TRBD2. V dropped 5 bases and J dropped 5; count of bases not matched to a gene: 5. Germline V lookup: CDR1 MNHNY, CDR2 SVGAGI (reference sequence). The CDR3 is 16 residues long. The CDR3, as DNA: TGTGCCAGCAGTCAGGGACTAGCGGGGGGCTTAGATACGCAGTATTTT. Protein sequence: CASSQGLAGGLDTQYF.